This T cell receptor (beta chain) is drawn from a study of blood T cell repertoires in COVID-19 (dated by TCRdb to the early 2020s). About the study as a whole: Samples from collaborators originated in the United States, Italy and Spain and spanned both the acute and convalescent phases of COVID-19. The prospective study material was composed of cDNA or gDNA derived from T cells, B-cell-depleted T cells, or PBMCs. Deeply sampled blood TCRbeta repertoires from subjects exposed to, actively infected with, or recovered from COVID-19 were included in the dataset. The repertoires were made available in a free public database intended to serve as a resource for research on the immune response to SARS-CoV-2. Samples came from the ongoing ImmuneRACE study (first 160 participants) plus 1,254 subjects from 6 global collaborators. A de-identified subject ID, COVID-19 status, age in years and sex were almost always included in the sample metadata. Where HLA class I and class II types were available, the types were taken from metadata supplied by the sample provider, not from assay-based typing.

General conclusions and limits of the study: The amount of clinical and demographic metadata varied by source and participant and was provided uncurated.

In the prospective study, participants were roughly 18 to 100 years old, resided in 24 geographic areas of the United States, and were enrolled through a virtual design. In the prospective study, cohorts were assigned on the basis of participant-reported clinical history obtained from a screening survey and a study questionnaire. For ImmuneRACE Cohort 3, a participant was defined as recovered based on two consecutive negative NP/OP PCR tests, clearance by a healthcare professional, or resolution of symptoms. In the prospective study, whole blood, serum and a nasopharyngeal or oropharyngeal swab were collected from each participant by mobile phlebotomists. Participants in the prospective study had the option to provide additional blood draws and questionnaires over a roughly 2-month period. Before DNA extraction, blood samples from the prospective study were shipped at room temperature or frozen.

There are 14 amino acids in the CDR3, from cysteine to phenylalanine inclusive. The DNA shown is the 42-base CDR3, in frame from base 1. Via the germline V gene (reference sequence), CDR1 is LNHDA and CDR2 SQIVND. TCRbeta CDR3 regions were amplified from genomic DNA by means of the immunoSEQ Assay, a bias-controlled multiplex PCR. Per the source publication's procedure: Within the assay, amplification of reference gene primers was used to estimate how many nucleated cells each sample contained. Sequence reads were collapsed and filtered to measure the absolute abundance of every unique TCRbeta CDR3 rearrangement. For each sample, productive Simpson clonality was calculated as the square root of Simpson's diversity index over productive rearrangements. TCRdb retrieved this table from immuneACCESS and kept in-frame rearrangements only. Not all clones are present; in checked studies, unresolved V genes account for under half, and no reason is known for the remainder. That table furnishes V, J and clone size, whereas the DNA furnished D and trimming. The sample data list about 380,000 clones, and 88% of these were observed just once. 1.2% of the sample belongs to the ten largest clones.

In the case of this clone: Its recognized antigen is unknown. A read error may produce the germline difference seen at one junction end.

This clonotype was sampled from a young woman who had recovered from COVID-19. The sample taken for sequencing was PBMCs or T cells enriched from blood (not recorded which). The chain uses TRBV19 and TRBJ2-2; the D segment could be TRBD2, given 6 matching bases. The CDR3 loop reads CASSIGGGAGELFF. The sequenced DNA: TGTGCCAGTAGCATAGGTGGAGGGGCCGGGGAGCTGTTTTTT.